This TCR beta chain was found in a study of OX40 agonist ivuxolimab in advanced cancers. This clone has only one observation. The CDR3 has 14 amino acids. Trimming removed 1 base from V and 7 bases from J; junction bases left unmatched: 5. CDR1 is SGHNT and CDR2 is YYREEE in the germline V gene (reference sequence). Assay used: immunoSEQ multiplex PCR; TCRdb lists only in-frame clones, some missing. The table has tens of thousands of clones, 88% seen once. The J gene is TRBJ2-1, the V gene TRBV5-4; 7 bases fit TRBD1. The receptor's source is an adult with an advanced solid tumor such as melanoma, head and neck, liver or kidney cancer. Sequencing was performed on CD4+ or CD8+ T cells sorted from blood, taken in a trial of the OX40 agonist ivuxolimab. CDR3 bases: TGTGCCAGCAGCTTGCCCGGGACAGCTAATGAGCAGTTCTTC. Translating it yields CASSLPGTANEQFF.